This T cell receptor (beta chain) stems from a study of T cells in Graves' hyperthyroidism and ophthalmopathy. TCR beta CDR3 regions were amplified from RNA. The HTBI primer set was used in a first-round RT-PCR of the TCR CDR3. TCRdb used MiXCR to reprocess the multiplex PCR reads, holding one entry per CDR3 protein. The data contain roughly 710,000 distinct CDR3 sequences, 35% of them seen just once; the ten biggest clones take up 31%. About this clonotype itself: The conserved phenylalanine or tryptophan normally closing the CDR3 is absent here, so this likely arose from a read error.

CDR3 length equals 18 residues. Trimming pared 6 bases from V and 6 bases from J, leaving 32 bases between. CDR1 and CDR2 (germline): SQVTM, ANQGSEA. Disease duration under 2 months; hyperthyroidism patients were aged 18 to 65. Diagnoses rested on clinical symptoms, serum thyroxine and TRAb, thyroid ultrasound and orbital computed tomography. J is TRBJ1-1 and V is TRBV29-1; D might be TRBD1 (6 bases). Specimen: blood. The clonotype originates from a woman between 40 and 50 years old with Graves' hyperthyroidism. CDR3 protein: CSVERTWEQGRGSAEAFL. DNA of the CDR3: TGCAGCGTAGAACGTACTTGGGAACAGGGTAGAGGGTCGGCTGAAGCTTTCCTT.